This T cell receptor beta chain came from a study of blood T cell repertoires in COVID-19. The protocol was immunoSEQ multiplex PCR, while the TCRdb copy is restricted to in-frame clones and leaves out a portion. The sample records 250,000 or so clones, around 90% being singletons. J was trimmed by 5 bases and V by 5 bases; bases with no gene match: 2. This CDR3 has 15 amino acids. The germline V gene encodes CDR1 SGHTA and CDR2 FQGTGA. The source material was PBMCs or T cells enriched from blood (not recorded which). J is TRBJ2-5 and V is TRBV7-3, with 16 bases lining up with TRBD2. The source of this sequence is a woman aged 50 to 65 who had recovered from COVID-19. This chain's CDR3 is CASSLGLAGGETQYF. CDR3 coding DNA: TGTGCCAGCAGCCTGGGACTAGCGGGAGGGGAGACCCAGTACTTC.